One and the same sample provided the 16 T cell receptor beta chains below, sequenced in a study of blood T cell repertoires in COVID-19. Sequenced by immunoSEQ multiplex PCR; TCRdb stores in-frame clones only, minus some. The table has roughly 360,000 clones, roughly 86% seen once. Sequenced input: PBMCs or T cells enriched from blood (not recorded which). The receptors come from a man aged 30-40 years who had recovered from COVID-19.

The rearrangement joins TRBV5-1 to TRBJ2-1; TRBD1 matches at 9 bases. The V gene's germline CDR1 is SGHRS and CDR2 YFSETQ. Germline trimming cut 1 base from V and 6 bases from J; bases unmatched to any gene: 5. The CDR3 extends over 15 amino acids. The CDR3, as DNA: TGCGCCAGCAGCTTGAGACAGGGGGGAAGCAATGAGCAGTTCTTC. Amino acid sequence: CASSLRQGGSNEQFF.

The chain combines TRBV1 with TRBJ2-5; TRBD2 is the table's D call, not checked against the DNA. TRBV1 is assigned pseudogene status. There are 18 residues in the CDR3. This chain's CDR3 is CTSSRSQTRGSGGETQYF. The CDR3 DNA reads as TGCACCAGCAGCCGATCCCAAACTAGGGGGAGCGGGGGAGAGACCCAGTACTTC.

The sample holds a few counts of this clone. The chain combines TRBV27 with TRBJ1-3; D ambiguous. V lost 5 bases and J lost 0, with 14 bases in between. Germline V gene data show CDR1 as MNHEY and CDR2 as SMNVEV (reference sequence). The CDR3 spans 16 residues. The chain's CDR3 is CASSRTGVISGNTIYF. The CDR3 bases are TGTGCCAGCAGTAGAACCGGGGTCATCTCTGGAAACACCATATATTTT.

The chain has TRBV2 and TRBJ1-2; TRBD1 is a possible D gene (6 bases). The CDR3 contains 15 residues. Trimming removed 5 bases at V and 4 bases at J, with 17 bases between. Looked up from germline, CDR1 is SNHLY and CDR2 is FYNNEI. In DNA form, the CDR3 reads TGTGCCAGCAGTCTGCAGGGGAAAGGCACCTATGGCTACACCTTC. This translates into CASSLQGKGTYGYTF.

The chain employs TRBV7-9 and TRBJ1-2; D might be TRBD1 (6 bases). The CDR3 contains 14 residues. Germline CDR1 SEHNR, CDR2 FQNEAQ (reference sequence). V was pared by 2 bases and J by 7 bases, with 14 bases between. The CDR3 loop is CASSLSEGEGGYTF. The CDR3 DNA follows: TGTGCCAGCAGCTTATCCGAGGGGGAGGGTGGCTACACCTTC.

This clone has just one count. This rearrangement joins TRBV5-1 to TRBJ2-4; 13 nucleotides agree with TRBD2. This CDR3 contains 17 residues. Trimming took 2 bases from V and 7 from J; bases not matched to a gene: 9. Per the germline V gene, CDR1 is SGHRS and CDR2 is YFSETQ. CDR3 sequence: CASSLQKGTSGANIQYF. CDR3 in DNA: TGCGCCAGCAGCTTACAAAAAGGGACTAGCGGGGCTAACATTCAGTACTTC.

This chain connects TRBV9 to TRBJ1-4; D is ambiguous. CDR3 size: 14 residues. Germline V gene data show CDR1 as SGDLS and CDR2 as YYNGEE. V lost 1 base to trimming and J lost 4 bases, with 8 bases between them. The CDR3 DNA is TGTGCCAGCAGCGTATCCGGGAATAATGAAAAACTGTTTTTT. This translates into CASSVSGNNEKLFF.

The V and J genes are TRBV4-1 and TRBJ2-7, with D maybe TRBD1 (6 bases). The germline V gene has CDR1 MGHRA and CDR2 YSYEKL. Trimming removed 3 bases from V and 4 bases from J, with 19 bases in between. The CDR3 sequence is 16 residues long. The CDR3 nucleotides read TGCGCCAGCAGCCAGAAAGCCCCCGGGACAAAATACGAGCAGTACTTC. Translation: CASSQKAPGTKYEQYF.

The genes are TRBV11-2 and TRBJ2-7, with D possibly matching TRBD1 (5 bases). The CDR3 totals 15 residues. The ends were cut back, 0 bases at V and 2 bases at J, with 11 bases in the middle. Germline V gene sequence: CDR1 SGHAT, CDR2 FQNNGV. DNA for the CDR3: TGTGCCAGCAGCTTAGATTTACAGGACACCTACGAGCAGTACTTC. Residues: CASSLDLQDTYEQYF.

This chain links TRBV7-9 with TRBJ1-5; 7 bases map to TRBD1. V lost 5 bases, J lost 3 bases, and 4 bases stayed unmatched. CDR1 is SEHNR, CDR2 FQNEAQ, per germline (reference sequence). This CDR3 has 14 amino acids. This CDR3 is CASSQGGLNQPQHF. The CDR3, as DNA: TGTGCCAGCAGCCAAGGGGGCCTCAATCAGCCCCAGCATTTT. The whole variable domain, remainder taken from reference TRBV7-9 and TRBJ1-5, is DTGVSQNPRHKITKRGQNVTFRCDPISEHNRLYWYRQTLGQGPEFLTYFQNEAQLEKSRLLSDRFSAERPKGSFSTLEIQRTEQGDSAMYLCASSQGGLNQPQHFGDGTRLSIL.

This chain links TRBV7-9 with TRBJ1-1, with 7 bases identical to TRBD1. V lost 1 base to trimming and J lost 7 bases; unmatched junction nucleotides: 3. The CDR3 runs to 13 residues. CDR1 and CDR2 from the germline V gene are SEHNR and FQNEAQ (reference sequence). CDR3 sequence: CASSLVGTVEAFF. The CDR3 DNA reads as TGTGCCAGCAGCTTAGTAGGGACAGTTGAAGCTTTCTTT.

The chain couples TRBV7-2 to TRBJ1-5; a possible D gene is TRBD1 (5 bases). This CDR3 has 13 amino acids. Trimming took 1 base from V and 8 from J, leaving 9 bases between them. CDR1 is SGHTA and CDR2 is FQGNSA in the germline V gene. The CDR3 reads CASSLGVGEPQHF. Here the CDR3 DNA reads TGTGCCAGCAGCTTAGGGGTAGGGGAGCCCCAGCATTTT.

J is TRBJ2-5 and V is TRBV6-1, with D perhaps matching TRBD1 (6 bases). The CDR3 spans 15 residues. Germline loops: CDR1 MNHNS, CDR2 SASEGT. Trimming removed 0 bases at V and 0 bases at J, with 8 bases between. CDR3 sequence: CASSEADSYQETQYF. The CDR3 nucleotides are TGTGCCAGCAGTGAAGCGGACAGCTACCAAGAGACCCAGTACTTC.

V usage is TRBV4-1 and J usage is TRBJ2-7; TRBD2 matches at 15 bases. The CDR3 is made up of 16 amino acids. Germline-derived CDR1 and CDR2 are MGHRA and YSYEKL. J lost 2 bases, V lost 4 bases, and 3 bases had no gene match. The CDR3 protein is CASSPGLAGGTYEQYF. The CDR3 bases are TGCGCCAGCAGCCCGGGACTAGCGGGGGGAACCTACGAGCAGTACTTC.

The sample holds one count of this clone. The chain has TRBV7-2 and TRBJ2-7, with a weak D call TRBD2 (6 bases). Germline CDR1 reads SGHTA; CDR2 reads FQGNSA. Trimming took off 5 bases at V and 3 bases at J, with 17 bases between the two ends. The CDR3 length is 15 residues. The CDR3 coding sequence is TGTGCCAGCAGCCCCGGGCCCCCGGAGGGCTACGAGCAGTACTTC. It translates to CASSPGPPEGYEQYF.

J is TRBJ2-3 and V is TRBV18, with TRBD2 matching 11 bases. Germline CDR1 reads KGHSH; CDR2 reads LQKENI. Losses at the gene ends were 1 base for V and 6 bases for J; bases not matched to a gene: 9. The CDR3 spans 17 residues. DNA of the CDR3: TGTGCCAGCTCACCACGGGTAGCGGGGGGGCCAAGGGATACGCAGTATTTT. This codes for CASSPRVAGGPRDTQYF.